This TCR beta chain came from a study of cytomegalovirus exposure and HLA in healthy donors. The CDR3 length is 16 residues. V lost 4 bases and J 0 bases, leaving 12 bases between the germline ends. From germline, CDR1 is MGHRA and CDR2 YSYEKL. Primers for the PCR totalled 60 Vbeta and 13 Jbeta. The assay was immunoSEQ multiplex PCR, and TCRdb's table has in-frame clones only and misses some. The sample records tens of thousands of clones, 60% to 80% being singletons. The chain recombines TRBV4-1 with TRBJ1-4, with a possible D match to TRBD1 (6 bases). This receptor was taken from a woman between 40 and 50 years old in good health and CMV-seropositive. The specimen was PBMCs. The CDR3 region has the DNA TGCGCCAGCAGCCCCTCGGGGGGCGCAACTAATGAAAAACTGTTTTTT. Translation: CASSPSGGATNEKLFF.